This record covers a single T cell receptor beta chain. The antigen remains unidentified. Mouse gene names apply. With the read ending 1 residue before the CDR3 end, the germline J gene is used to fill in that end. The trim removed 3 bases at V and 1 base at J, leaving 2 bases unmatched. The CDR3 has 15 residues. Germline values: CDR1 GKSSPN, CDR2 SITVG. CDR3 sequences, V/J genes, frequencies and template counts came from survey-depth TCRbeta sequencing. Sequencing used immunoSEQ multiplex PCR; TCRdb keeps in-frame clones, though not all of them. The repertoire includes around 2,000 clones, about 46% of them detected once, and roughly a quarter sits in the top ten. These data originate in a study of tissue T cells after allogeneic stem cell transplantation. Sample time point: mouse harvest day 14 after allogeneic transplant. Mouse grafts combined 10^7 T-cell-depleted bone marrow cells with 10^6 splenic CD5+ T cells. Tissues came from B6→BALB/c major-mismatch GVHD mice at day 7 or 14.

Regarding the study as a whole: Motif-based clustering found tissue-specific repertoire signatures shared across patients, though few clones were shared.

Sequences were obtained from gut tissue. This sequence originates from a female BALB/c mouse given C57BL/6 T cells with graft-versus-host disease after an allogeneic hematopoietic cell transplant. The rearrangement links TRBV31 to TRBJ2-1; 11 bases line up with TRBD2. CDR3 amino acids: CAWRTGGANYAEQFF. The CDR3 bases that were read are TGTGCCTGGAGAACTGGGGGGGCGAACTATGCTGAGCAGTTC. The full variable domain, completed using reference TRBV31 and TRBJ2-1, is AQTIHQWPVAEIKAVGSPLSLGCTIKGKSSPNLYWYWQATGGTLQQLFYSITVGQVESVVQLNLSASRPKDDQFILSTEKLLLSHSGFYLCAWRTGGANYAEQFFGPGTRLTVL.